This T cell receptor beta chain was sequenced during a study of vaccination effects on CD4 cells after COVID-19. The authors isolated CD4+ T cells after 9 to 10 days of culture. The person had PCR-confirmed SARS-CoV-2 infection between March and December 2020. The cohort was immunized with two doses of either the BNT162b2 or mRNA-1273 vaccine. TCRdb keeps only in-frame clones here, not all; method: immunoSEQ multiplex PCR. The table lists around 50,000 clones, around 70% of them singletons. Study observations and caveats: By a late point after vaccination, infection- and vaccine-induced clones had shrunk markedly through clonal contraction.

The table lists this clone with a count of one. The antigen remains unidentified. The germline gives CDR1 SGHAT, CDR2 FQNNGV. CDR3 size: 15 residues. The V end was cut by 5 bases, the J end by 2 bases, with 13 bases between. Sequenced here: CD4+ T cells from PBMCs cultured without peptide, sampled after COVID-19 vaccination. The chain employs TRBV11-2 and TRBJ1-5; a possible D gene is TRBD1 (5 bases). The TCR comes from a human donor who had a prior SARS-CoV-2 infection. The CDR3 sequence is CASSPTTGGNQPQHF. The CDR3 DNA reads TGTGCCAGCAGCCCCACCACAGGTGGCAATCAGCCCCAGCATTTT. The variable domain in full, completed from reference TRBV11-2 and TRBJ1-5, reads EAGVAQSPRYKIIEKRQSVAFWCNPISGHATLYWYQQILGQGPKLLIQFQNNGVVDDSQLPKDRFSAERLKGVDSTLKIQPAKLEDSAVYLCASSPTTGGNQPQHFGDGTRLSIL.